This T cell receptor (beta chain) emerged from a study of CD4 T cells in relation to SARS-CoV-2 and coronaviruses. Before the COVID-19 pandemic, during about 2011-2019, CD4+ T cells were taken from unexposed donors. Isolation of CD4+ T cells took place after around eleven days in culture. Produced via immunoSEQ multiplex PCR; TCRdb's table is partial and in-frame only. This sample has 20,000 to 30,000 clones, with more than 75% found just once. Points on this clone: Antigen specificity is unknown.

CDR1 and CDR2 (germline): SEHNR, FQNEAQ (reference sequence). The CDR3 has 15 residues. Trimming cost V 1 base and J 6 bases, with 16 bases left between them. The genes are TRBV7-9 and TRBJ2-7; D remains ambiguous. The clonotype originates from a human donor in good health. The material sequenced was CD4+ T cells from PBMCs, cultured in vitro. CDR3 loop: CASSLGWQEPGEQYF. CDR3 bases: TGTGCCAGCAGCTTAGGGTGGCAGGAACCGGGCGAGCAGTACTTC. Full variable domain (rest looked up from reference TRBV7-9 and TRBJ2-7): DTGVSQNPRHKITKRGQNVTFRCDPISEHNRLYWYRQTLGQGPEFLTYFQNEAQLEKSRLLSDRFSAERPKGSFSTLEIQRTEQGDSAMYLCASSLGWQEPGEQYFGPGTRLTVT.